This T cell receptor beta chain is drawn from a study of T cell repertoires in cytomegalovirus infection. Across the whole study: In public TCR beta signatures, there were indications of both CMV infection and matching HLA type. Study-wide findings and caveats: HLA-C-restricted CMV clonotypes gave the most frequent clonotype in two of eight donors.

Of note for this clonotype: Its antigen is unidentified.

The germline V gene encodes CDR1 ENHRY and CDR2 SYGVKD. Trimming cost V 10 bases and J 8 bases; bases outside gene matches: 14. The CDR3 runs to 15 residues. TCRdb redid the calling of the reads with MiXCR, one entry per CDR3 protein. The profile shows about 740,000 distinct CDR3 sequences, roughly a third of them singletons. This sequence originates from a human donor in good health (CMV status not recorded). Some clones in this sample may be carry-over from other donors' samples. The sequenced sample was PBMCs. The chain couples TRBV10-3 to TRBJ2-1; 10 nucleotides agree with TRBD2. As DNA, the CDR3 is TGTGCCACCGCGACGGTCACTAGCGGGGTCTATGAGCAGTTCTTC. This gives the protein CATATVTSGVYEQFF.